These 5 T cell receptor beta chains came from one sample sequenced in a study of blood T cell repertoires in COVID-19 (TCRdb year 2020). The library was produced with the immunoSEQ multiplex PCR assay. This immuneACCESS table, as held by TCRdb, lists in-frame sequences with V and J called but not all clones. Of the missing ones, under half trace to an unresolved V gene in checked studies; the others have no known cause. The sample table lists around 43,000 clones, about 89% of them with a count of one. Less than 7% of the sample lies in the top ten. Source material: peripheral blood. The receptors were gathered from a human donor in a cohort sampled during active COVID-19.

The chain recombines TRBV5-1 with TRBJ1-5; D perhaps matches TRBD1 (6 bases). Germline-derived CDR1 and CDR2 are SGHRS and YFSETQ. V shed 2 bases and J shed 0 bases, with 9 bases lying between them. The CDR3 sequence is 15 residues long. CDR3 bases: TGCGCCAGCAGCTTACAGGGTAATAGCAATCAGCCCCAGCATTTT. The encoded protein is CASSLQGNSNQPQHF. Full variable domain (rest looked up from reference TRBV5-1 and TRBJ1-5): KAGVTQTPRYLIKTRGQQVTLSCSPISGHRSVSWYQQTPGQGLQFLFEYFSETQRNKGNFPGRFSGRQFSNSRSEMNVSTLELGDSALYLCASSLQGNSNQPQHFGDGTRLSIL.

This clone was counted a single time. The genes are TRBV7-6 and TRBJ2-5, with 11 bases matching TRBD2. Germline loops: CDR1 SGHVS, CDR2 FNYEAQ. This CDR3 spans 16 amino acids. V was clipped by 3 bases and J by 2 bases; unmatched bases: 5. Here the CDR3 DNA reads TGTGCCAGCAGCTTGATGACTAGCGGGGCTCAAGAGACCCAGTACTTC. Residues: CASSLMTSGAQETQYF.

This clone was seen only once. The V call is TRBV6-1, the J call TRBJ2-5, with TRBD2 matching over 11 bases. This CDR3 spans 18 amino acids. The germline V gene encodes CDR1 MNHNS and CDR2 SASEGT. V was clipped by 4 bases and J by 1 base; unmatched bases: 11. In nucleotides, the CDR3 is TGTGCCAGCAGTGGTTCCAGCGGGACTAGCGGCTTCCAAGAGACCCAGTACTTC. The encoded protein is CASSGSSGTSGFQETQYF.

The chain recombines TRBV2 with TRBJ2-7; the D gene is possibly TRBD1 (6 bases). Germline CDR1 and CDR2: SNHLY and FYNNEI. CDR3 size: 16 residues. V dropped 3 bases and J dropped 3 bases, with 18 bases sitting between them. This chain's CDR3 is CASSDIWDTGNYEQYF. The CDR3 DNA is TGTGCCAGCAGTGATATCTGGGACACCGGGAACTACGAGCAGTACTTC.

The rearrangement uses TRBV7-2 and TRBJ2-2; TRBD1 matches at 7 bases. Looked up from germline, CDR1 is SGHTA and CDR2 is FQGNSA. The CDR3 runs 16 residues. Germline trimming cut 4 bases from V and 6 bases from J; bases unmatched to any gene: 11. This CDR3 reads CASSSQGSGFAGELFF. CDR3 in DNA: TGTGCCAGCAGCTCACAGGGGAGTGGTTTCGCCGGGGAGCTGTTTTTT.